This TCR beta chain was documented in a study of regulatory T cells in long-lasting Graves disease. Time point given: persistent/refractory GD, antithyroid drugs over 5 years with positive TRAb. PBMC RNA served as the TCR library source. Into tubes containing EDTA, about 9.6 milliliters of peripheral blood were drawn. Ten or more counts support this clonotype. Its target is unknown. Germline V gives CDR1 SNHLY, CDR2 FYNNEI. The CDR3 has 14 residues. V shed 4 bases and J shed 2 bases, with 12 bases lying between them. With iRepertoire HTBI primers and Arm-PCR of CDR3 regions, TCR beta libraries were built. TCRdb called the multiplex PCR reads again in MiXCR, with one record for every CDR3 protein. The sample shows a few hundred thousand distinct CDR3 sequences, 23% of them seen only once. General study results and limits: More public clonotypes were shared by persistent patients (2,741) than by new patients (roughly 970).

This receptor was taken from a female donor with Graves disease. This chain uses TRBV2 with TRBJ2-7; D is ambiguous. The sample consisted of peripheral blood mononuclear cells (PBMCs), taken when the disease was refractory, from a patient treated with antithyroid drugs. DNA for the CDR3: TGTGCCAGCAGTGTGGGTACGGATCCCTACGAGCAGTACTTC. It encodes CASSVGTDPYEQYF.